Each of the 22 T cell receptor beta chains below was sequenced from the same sample in a study of blood T cell repertoires in COVID-19. Profiling relied on immunoSEQ multiplex PCR, and the TCRdb table lists in-frame clones only, not all of them. This sample has tens of thousands of clones, with roughly 78% found just once. The source material was peripheral blood. All receptors come from a man aged 55 to 70 with active or convalescent COVID-19.

This clone was counted between two and nine times. The chain employs TRBV4-1 and TRBJ1-1, with a tentative D call TRBD1 (5 bases). CDR1 is MGHRA, CDR2 YSYEKL, per germline. Trimming took off 4 bases at V and 1 base at J, with 13 bases between the two ends. The CDR3 runs 15 residues. CDR3 protein: CASSLEGAQNTEAFF. CDR3 DNA: TGCGCCAGCAGCCTGGAAGGGGCCCAGAACACTGAAGCTTTCTTT.

The chain joins TRBV5-4 to TRBJ2-7; 9 nucleotides match TRBD2. Trimming took 4 bases from V and 2 from J; bases not matched to a gene: 4. The length of the CDR3 is 14 residues. CDR1 is SGHNT and CDR2 is YYREEE in the germline V gene (reference sequence). The CDR3 DNA follows: TGTGCCAGCAGCCTAGCGGGGAGGGCCTACGAGCAGTACTTC. Its protein is CASSLAGRAYEQYF.

CDR3 amino acids: CASSLAATGGYGYTF. The CDR3 DNA follows: TGCGCCAGCAGCTTGGCTGCTACGGGGGGGTATGGCTACACCTTC. The chain recombines TRBV5-1 with TRBJ1-2, with D tentatively TRBD1 (5 bases). The germline V gene encodes CDR1 SGHRS and CDR2 YFSETQ. Trimming cost V 0 bases and J 5 bases, with 14 bases left between them. CDR3 length: 15 residues.

This clone came up once. This chain connects TRBV19 to TRBJ1-1; 10 bases map to TRBD1. Germline CDR1 and CDR2: LNHDA and SQIVND (reference sequence). The CDR3 is 13 residues long. The trim removed 4 bases at V and 6 bases at J, leaving 2 bases unmatched. The CDR3 is CASSRTGGAEAFF. CDR3 DNA: TGTGCCAGTAGTAGGACAGGGGGTGCTGAAGCTTTCTTT.

The chain recombines TRBV10-3 with TRBJ1-4, with a weak D call TRBD1 (6 bases). Trimming removed 7 bases from V and 5 bases from J, with 11 bases in between. The V gene's germline CDR1 is ENHRY and CDR2 SYGVKD. CDR3 size: 13 residues. CDR3 coding DNA: TGTGCCATCACCAGGGGAGTGAATGAAAAACTGTTTTTT. Protein product: CAITRGVNEKLFF.

V and J are TRBV27 and TRBJ2-7; D not resolved. The germline gives CDR1 MNHEY, CDR2 SMNVEV (reference sequence). V was clipped by 5 bases and J by 3 bases, with 8 bases between them. This CDR3 has 12 amino acids. CDR3 sequence: CASSPIGYEQYF. The CDR3, as DNA: TGTGCCAGCAGTCCGATCGGCTACGAGCAGTACTTC.

This clone was recorded only once. V and J are TRBV6-5 and TRBJ1-1, with D uncertain. Trimming cost V 3 bases and J 3 bases, with 14 bases left between them. Germline lookup yields CDR1 MNHEY and CDR2 SVGAGI. The CDR3 is made up of 15 amino acids. CDR3 DNA: TGTGCCAGCAGTTATACCCCTTTCGGGGACACTGAAGCTTTCTTT. Amino acid sequence: CASSYTPFGDTEAFF.

This chain connects TRBV7-3 to TRBJ1-1, with D possibly TRBD1 on 5 matching bases. Germline CDR1 and CDR2: SGHTA and FQGTGA. CDR3 length: 13 amino acids. Trimming left V 5 bases short and J 1 base short, with 8 bases between. The CDR3 nucleotides are TGTGCCAGCAGCGACGGGGGGAACACTGAAGCTTTCTTT. The encoded protein is CASSDGGNTEAFF.

The chain carries TRBV4-2 and TRBJ1-2, with D maybe TRBD1 (5 bases). The CDR3 covers 15 residues. CDR1 LGHNA and CDR2 YNFKEQ come from the germline V gene. The ends were cut back, 1 base at V and 6 bases at J, with 15 bases in the middle. CDR3 in DNA: TGTGCCAGCAGCCAAGCGGCCGGGACTTCCAATGGCTACACCTTC. Translating gives CASSQAAGTSNGYTF.

This chain links TRBV7-2 with TRBJ1-2; D gene unclear. Germline assignment: CDR1 SGHTA and CDR2 FQGNSA. V gave up 2 bases and J gave up 4 bases, with 14 bases separating them. The CDR3 consists of 15 residues. CDR3 in DNA: TGTGCCAGCAGCTTACTCCCGGCCACAGCCTATGGCTACACCTTC. Translation: CASSLLPATAYGYTF.

Only one count was recorded for this clone. The CDR3 sequence is CASSVAGENTEAFF. Written as DNA, the CDR3 is TGTGCCAGCAGCGTAGCGGGGGAGAACACTGAAGCTTTCTTT. The chain recombines TRBV9 with TRBJ1-1; D possibly corresponds to TRBD1 (5 bases). Germline CDR1 reads SGDLS; CDR2 reads YYNGEE. The CDR3 extends over 14 amino acids. Trimming removed 0 bases at V and 1 base at J, with 7 bases between. The full variable domain, rest sourced from reference TRBV9 and TRBJ1-1, is DSGVTQTPKHLITATGQRVTLRCSPRSGDLSVYWYQQSLDQGLQFLIQYYNGEERAKGNILERFSAQQFPDLHSELNLSSLELGDSALYFCASSVAGENTEAFFGQGTRLTVV.

This clone was observed a handful of times. The chain is built from TRBV21-1 and TRBJ2-5; TRBD1, the D gene given by the table, was not confirmed from the DNA. TRBV21-1 counts as a pseudogene. The CDR3 covers 19 residues. The CDR3 here is CASSKNRGREDTEWETQYF. DNA of the CDR3: TGTGCCAGCAGCAAGAATAGGGGAAGAGAGGACACCGAATGGGAGACCCAGTACTTC.

This chain joins TRBV13 and TRBJ2-3; D call uncertain. The length of the CDR3 is 15 residues. Trimming left V 3 bases short and J 0 bases short, with 10 bases between. From germline, CDR1 is PRHDT and CDR2 FYEKMQ (reference sequence). The CDR3, as DNA: TGTGCCAGCAGCTTGAGACTGACTAGCACAGATACGCAGTATTTT. It is translated as CASSLRLTSTDTQYF.

The chain joins TRBV11-1 to TRBJ2-3; D is uncertain. The CDR3 runs to 13 residues. The germline gives CDR1 SGHAT, CDR2 FQDESV (reference sequence). Deletions cut 1 base from V and 5 bases from J, with 7 bases between. The CDR3 DNA follows: TGTGCCAGCAGCTTAGTATCCTTAGATACGCAGTATTTT. Its translation: CASSLVSLDTQYF.

The chain couples TRBV7-2 to TRBJ1-5, with unresolved D. Trimming pared 1 base from V and 6 bases from J, leaving 10 bases between. The CDR3 covers 14 residues. From germline, CDR1 is SGHTA and CDR2 FQGNSA. The CDR3 sequence: CASSLVTNGQPQHF. The CDR3 DNA sequence: TGTGCCAGCAGCTTAGTGACAAATGGTCAGCCCCAGCATTTT.

J is TRBJ1-2 and V is TRBV2, with 7 bases matching TRBD1. This CDR3 is built from 14 residues. In germline, CDR1 is SNHLY, CDR2 FYNNEI. Trimming removed 5 bases from V and 3 bases from J; junction bases left unmatched: 6. In DNA, the CDR3 is TGTGCCAGCAGTAAGGGGGCTTTTGACTATGGCTACACCTTC. Residues: CASSKGAFDYGYTF.

The chain has TRBV10-3 and TRBJ1-2; 10 bases agree with TRBD1. This CDR3 comprises 15 residues. V gave up 2 bases and J gave up 8 bases; unmatched junction bases: 8. Per germline, CDR1 ENHRY and CDR2 SYGVKD. The CDR3 reads CAISERTGGSSGYTF. The CDR3 bases are TGTGCCATCAGTGAGCGGACAGGGGGTTCTTCCGGCTACACCTTC.

Here the CDR3 DNA reads TGTGCCAGCAGAACGACAGGGAACTCCTACGAGCAGTACTTC. This gives the protein CASRTTGNSYEQYF. The chain employs TRBV28 and TRBJ2-7; 7 nucleotides line up with TRBD1. J lost 0 bases, V lost 6 bases, and 5 bases had no gene match. The CDR3 length is 14 residues. Germline V gives CDR1 MDHEN, CDR2 SYDVKM. The whole variable domain, filled in from reference TRBV28 and TRBJ2-7, reads DVKVTQSSRYLVKRTGEKVFLECVQDMDHENMFWYRQDPGLGLRLIYFSYDVKMKEKGDIPEGYSVSREKKERFSLILESASTNQTSMYLCASRTTGNSYEQYFGPGTRLTVT.

The chain has TRBV19 and TRBJ2-5; D might be TRBD1 (5 bases). V was pared by 4 bases and J by 2 bases, with 8 bases between. CDR3 length equals 13 residues. Germline CDR1 LNHDA, CDR2 SQIVND (reference sequence). CDR3 residues: CASSTRQQETQYF. CDR3 coding DNA: TGTGCCAGTAGTACCCGACAGCAAGAGACCCAGTACTTC.

This sequence joins TRBV24-1 and TRBJ1-2; 9 bases map to TRBD1. In germline, CDR1 is KGHDR, CDR2 SFDVKD. The V and J ends lost 4 bases and 2 bases, in that order; junction bases with no gene match: 10. The CDR3 sequence is 17 residues long. The CDR3 spells CATSDYTGGGQNYGYTF. The CDR3 DNA sequence: TGTGCCACCAGTGACTATACAGGGGGCGGCCAAAACTATGGCTACACCTTC.

The chain carries TRBV10-3 and TRBJ1-2, with 9 bases aligning to TRBD1. The CDR3 has 14 residues. Germline values: CDR1 ENHRY, CDR2 SYGVKD. The trim removed 6 bases at V and 6 bases at J, leaving 8 bases unmatched. CDR3: CAIREQGARDGYTF. The CDR3 DNA reads TGTGCCATCAGGGAACAGGGGGCAAGGGATGGCTACACCTTC.

V is TRBV5-1 and J is TRBJ2-3; D perhaps matches TRBD2 (6 bases). This CDR3 is 15 amino acids long. V gave up 0 bases and J gave up 6 bases, with 14 bases separating them. Germline CDR1 is SGHRS and CDR2 is YFSETQ. DNA of the CDR3: TGCGCCAGCAGCTTGGTGTTGCAGGAGGGGGATACGCAGTATTTT. It codes for CASSLVLQEGDTQYF. Supplemented by reference TRBV5-1 and TRBJ2-3, the full variable domain reads KAGVTQTPRYLIKTRGQQVTLSCSPISGHRSVSWYQQTPGQGLQFLFEYFSETQRNKGNFPGRFSGRQFSNSRSEMNVSTLELGDSALYLCASSLVLQEGDTQYFGPGTRLTVL.